Listed here are 27 T cell receptor beta chains from one sample, sequenced in a study of OX40 agonist ivuxolimab in advanced cancers. Repertoires were generated with immunoSEQ multiplex PCR, while TCRdb's copy carries only in-frame clones and drops some. The data show 30,000 or so clones, with around three quarters seen just once and about 15% held by the top ten. This sample comprised CD4+ or CD8+ T cells sorted from blood, obtained in a trial of the OX40 agonist ivuxolimab. The receptors here all came from an adult with an advanced solid tumor such as melanoma, head and neck, liver or kidney cancer.

The V call is TRBV19, the J call TRBJ1-2; D gene unclear. Germline V gene sequence: CDR1 LNHDA, CDR2 SQIVND (reference sequence). The V end was cut by 3 bases, the J end by 5 bases, with 22 bases between. This CDR3 is 17 amino acids long. The CDR3 sequence: CASSILGDGHRPYGYTF. DNA of the CDR3: TGTGCCAGTAGTATTTTAGGCGACGGGCACCGACCTTATGGCTACACCTTC. The full variable domain, with the rest looked up from reference TRBV19 and TRBJ1-2, is DGGITQSPKYLFRKEGQNVTLSCEQNLNHDAMYWYRQDPGQGLRLIYYSQIVNDFQKGDIAEGYSVSREKKESFPLTVTSAQKNPTAFYLCASSILGDGHRPYGYTFGSGTRLTVV.

The chain joins TRBV10-3 to TRBJ2-1, with 9 bases fitting TRBD2. The V segment lost 4 bases and the J segment 4 bases; nucleotides outside the gene matches: 8. CDR3 length: 16 amino acids. CDR1 and CDR2 (germline): ENHRY, SYGVKD. CDR3 loop: CAISVGAGGQYNEQFF. CDR3 DNA sequence: TGTGCCATCAGTGTAGGCGCGGGGGGGCAATACAATGAGCAGTTCTTC.

V and J are TRBV4-1 and TRBJ2-7; no definite D call. Germline V gives CDR1 MGHRA, CDR2 YSYEKL. The CDR3 extends over 14 amino acids. V was trimmed by 0 bases and J by 4 bases, leaving 10 bases between them. The CDR3 sequence is CASSQEWSGYEQYF. The CDR3 nucleotides read TGCGCCAGCAGCCAAGAGTGGTCTGGGTACGAGCAGTACTTC.

The rearrangement links TRBV7-9 to TRBJ1-5; weak D call: TRBD1 (5 bases). This CDR3 is 14 amino acids long. The germline V gene encodes CDR1 SEHNR and CDR2 FQNEAQ (reference sequence). With 1 base removed from V and 3 bases from J, the gap between germline ends came to 7 bases. CDR3 bases: TGTGCCAGCAGCTTAGAAGGGGACAATCAGCCCCAGCATTTT. Amino acids: CASSLEGDNQPQHF.

The chain uses TRBV4-2 and TRBJ1-2; 7 bases map to TRBD1. This CDR3 comprises 15 residues. Trimming at V came to 4 bases and at J to 7 bases, leaving 12 bases not matched to a gene. CDR1 LGHNA and CDR2 YNFKEQ come from the germline V gene. The chain's CDR3 is CASSLRQGSGSGYTF. The DNA for the CDR3 is TGTGCCAGCAGCCTCCGACAGGGTTCCGGGTCTGGCTACACCTTC.

This clone occurred a few times. The V gene is TRBV6-1, the J gene TRBJ2-7; D call uncertain. Trimming left V 2 bases short and J 3 bases short, with 17 bases between. This CDR3 comprises 16 residues. Germline V gene sequence: CDR1 MNHNS, CDR2 SASEGT. The CDR3 DNA follows: TGTGCCAGCAGTGAACGCATAGGCCTTGAGCGCTACGAGCAGTACTTC. The encoded protein is CASSERIGLERYEQYF.

J is TRBJ1-5 and V is TRBV6-6; a weak D match, TRBD1 (6 bases). Germline V gene sequence: CDR1 MNHNY, CDR2 SVGAGI (reference sequence). The CDR3 runs to 14 residues. Trimming stripped 6 bases from V and 6 bases from J, with 15 bases between. CDR3 sequence (DNA): TGTGCCAGCAGGACCGAGGGGGGAAGTCAGCCCCAGCATTTT. Its translation is CASRTEGGSQPQHF.

This clone was found a few times. This chain uses TRBV7-9 with TRBJ2-5; 13 bases line up with TRBD2. Per the germline V gene, CDR1 is SEHNR and CDR2 is FQNEAQ (reference sequence). CDR3 length: 16 amino acids. V trimming: 4 bases; J trimming: 4 bases; junction bases outside the gene matches: 6. The CDR3 is CASSSGLAGKLETQYF. As DNA, the CDR3 is TGTGCCAGCAGCTCGGGACTAGCGGGGAAGTTAGAGACCCAGTACTTC. The complete variable domain, with remaining parts taken from reference TRBV7-9 and TRBJ2-5, reads DTGVSQNPRHKITKRGQNVTFRCDPISEHNRLYWYRQTLGQGPEFLTYFQNEAQLEKSRLLSDRFSAERPKGSFSTLEIQRTEQGDSAMYLCASSSGLAGKLETQYFGPGTRLLVL.

Only a few counts were recorded for this clone. The chain employs TRBV27 and TRBJ2-7; D is undetermined. V was pared by 5 bases and J by 6 bases, with 20 bases between. The CDR3 covers 15 residues. Germline V lookup: CDR1 MNHEY, CDR2 SMNVEV (reference sequence). The CDR3 region has the DNA TGTGCCAGCAGTCCCTTCCATCCGACGTCCGCCGAGCAGTACTTC. Encoded protein: CASSPFHPTSAEQYF.

V usage is TRBV9 and J usage is TRBJ1-2; D might be TRBD1 (6 bases). The CDR3 totals 13 residues. Germline CDR1 reads SGDLS; CDR2 reads YYNGEE. V was pared by 0 bases and J by 8 bases, with 11 bases between. The CDR3 DNA follows: TGTGCCAGCAGCGTAGAGATGGGGGCAGGCTACACCTTC. Its translation: CASSVEMGAGYTF.

J is TRBJ1-5 and V is TRBV6-6; the D gene is possibly TRBD1 (5 bases). Germline CDR1 reads MNHNY; CDR2 reads SVGAGI (reference sequence). CDR3 size: 15 residues. V gave up 0 bases and J gave up 7 bases, with 13 bases separating them. This chain's CDR3 is CASSYSIGARQPQHF. The CDR3 DNA is TGTGCCAGCAGTTACTCGATAGGGGCGAGGCAGCCCCAGCATTTT.

The chain couples TRBV7-6 to TRBJ1-4; 7 bases map to TRBD1. Germline assignment: CDR1 SGHVS and CDR2 FNYEAQ. The V gene end was trimmed by 5 bases and the J gene end by 4 bases; junction bases not matched to a gene: 4. CDR3 length equals 14 residues. CDR3: CASSKGQLNEKLFF. CDR3 nucleotide sequence: TGTGCCAGCAGCAAGGGACAGCTTAATGAAAAACTGTTTTTT.

The genes are TRBV7-6 and TRBJ2-7, with D perhaps assigned TRBD1 or TRBD2 (7 bases each). CDR1 SGHVS and CDR2 FNYEAQ come from the germline V gene. The V gene lost 5 bases and the J gene lost 0 bases, with 17 bases spanning the gap. The CDR3 runs to 16 residues. CDR3 sequence reads: CASSPRGRGNSYEQYF. CDR3 DNA sequence: TGTGCCAGCAGCCCGAGGGGGCGGGGGAACTCCTACGAGCAGTACTTC.

V gene TRBV7-3 combines with J gene TRBJ1-2; maybe TRBD1 (6 bases). Germline values: CDR1 SGHTA, CDR2 FQGTGA. V lost 6 bases and J lost 0, with 14 bases in between. The CDR3 sequence is 15 residues long. The CDR3 reads CASSLQGTANYGYTF. The CDR3 DNA reads TGTGCCAGCAGTTTACAGGGAACTGCTAACTATGGCTACACCTTC.

This clone was counted a few times. The V gene is TRBV4-1, the J gene TRBJ2-5, with D uncertain. Looked up from germline, CDR1 is MGHRA and CDR2 is YSYEKL. CDR3 length: 11 amino acids. Trimming removed 4 bases at V and 4 bases at J, with 4 bases between. The chain's CDR3 is CASSRGETQYF. In nucleotides, the CDR3 is TGCGCCAGCAGCCGAGGAGAGACCCAGTACTTC.

CDR3 nucleotide sequence: TGTGCCAGCAGTTTATACGCGGGGGGCCAAGAGACCCAGTACTTC. This codes for CASSLYAGGQETQYF. The rearrangement links TRBV28 to TRBJ2-5; TRBD2 matches at 8 bases. CDR1 and CDR2 (germline): MDHEN, SYDVKM. This CDR3 has 15 amino acids. The V gene end was trimmed by 1 base and the J gene end by 1 base; junction bases not matched to a gene: 2.

The chain combines TRBV5-1 with TRBJ2-3, with 8 bases fitting TRBD1. The CDR3 loop spans 17 amino acids. Germline V gene sequence: CDR1 SGHRS, CDR2 YFSETQ. Trimming took 2 bases from V and 5 from J; bases not matched to a gene: 13. This CDR3 is CASSLNPGQGLGDTQYF. As DNA, the CDR3 is TGCGCCAGCAGCTTAAATCCCGGACAGGGATTAGGAGATACGCAGTATTTT.

The rearrangement joins TRBV7-2 to TRBJ2-4, with D unclear. This CDR3 contains 13 residues. The germline V gene encodes CDR1 SGHTA and CDR2 FQGNSA. Trimming left V 4 bases short and J 8 bases short, with 12 bases between. DNA of the CDR3: TGTGCCAGCAGCTCTTGGGGTCGGGACATTCAGTACTTC. Translation gives CASSSWGRDIQYF.

This clone was recorded a few times. This sequence joins TRBV10-3 and TRBJ1-1; D not resolved. The CDR3 is 12 amino acids. V was clipped by 10 bases and J by 7 bases, with 16 bases between them. Germline V lookup: CDR1 ENHRY, CDR2 SYGVKD. CDR3 DNA: TGTGCCACCACCCACGAAGGACTTGAAGCTTTCTTT. It encodes CATTHEGLEAFF.

The chain links TRBV2 to TRBJ1-1; the D is unclear. V lost 4 bases and J lost 0, with 12 bases in between. The germline gives CDR1 SNHLY, CDR2 FYNNEI. The CDR3 has 15 residues. The CDR3 sequence is CASSGLRFMNTEAFF. DNA for the CDR3: TGTGCCAGCAGTGGCCTTAGGTTCATGAACACTGAAGCTTTCTTT.

The chain carries TRBV19 and TRBJ2-3; D might be TRBD1 or TRBD2, each matching 5 bases. The V gene lost 5 bases and the J gene lost 4 bases, with 13 bases spanning the gap. The CDR3 spans 14 residues. Germline lookup yields CDR1 LNHDA and CDR2 SQIVND (reference sequence). The CDR3 DNA reads TGTGCCAGTAGTGTCAGGGCGGGTGCAGATACGCAGTATTTT. Its translation is CASSVRAGADTQYF.

The rearrangement uses TRBV14 and TRBJ1-2; TRBD1 is a possible D gene (6 bases). Germline CDR1 reads SGHDN; CDR2 reads FVKESK. Trimming pared 1 base from V and 7 bases from J, leaving 19 bases between. The CDR3 sequence is 16 residues long. CDR3 sequence: CASSQGLGALGVGYTF. CDR3 nucleotides: TGTGCCAGCAGCCAAGGTCTGGGGGCGCTGGGAGTTGGCTACACCTTC.

The V and J genes are TRBV9 and TRBJ2-7; D gene ambiguous. CDR3 length: 13 residues. Trimming removed 0 bases at V and 3 bases at J, with 7 bases between. The germline CDR1 and CDR2 sequences are SGDLS and YYNGEE. This CDR3 is CASSVGWGYEQYF. CDR3 nucleotides: TGTGCCAGCAGCGTAGGGTGGGGCTACGAGCAGTACTTC.

The chain combines TRBV10-3 with TRBJ2-7, with TRBD2 as a possible D gene (5 bases). The V gene's germline CDR1 is ENHRY and CDR2 SYGVKD. V dropped 2 bases and J dropped 6 bases, with 8 bases sitting between them. The CDR3 extends over 12 amino acids. As DNA, the CDR3 is TGTGCCATCAGTGAGGTGGGGAGCGAGCAGTACTTC. Its translation is CAISEVGSEQYF.

This clone was picked up one time. The chain has TRBV6-4 and TRBJ2-4, with 7 nucleotides matching TRBD1. V lost 4 bases to trimming and J lost 0 bases; unmatched junction nucleotides: 6. Germline V CDR1 and CDR2: MRHNA, SNTAGT. There are 16 residues in the CDR3. CDR3 in DNA: TGTGCCAGCAGTGGAGGGGGCCGACTAGCCAAAAACATTCAGTACTTC. This sequence encodes CASSGGGRLAKNIQYF.

The CDR3 sequence is CASSLAWGSEQFF. The CDR3 DNA is TGTGCCAGCAGCTTGGCGTGGGGGAGTGAGCAGTTCTTC. The chain employs TRBV5-6 and TRBJ2-1; the D gene could be TRBD1 or TRBD2 (5 bases each). The V end was cut by 0 bases, the J end by 9 bases, with 10 bases between. Germline V lookup: CDR1 SGHDT, CDR2 YYEEEE. The CDR3 has 13 amino acids.

This chain uses TRBV11-3 with TRBJ2-2; unclear D gene. The germline V and J ends were trimmed by 4 bases and 0 bases, with 6 bases remaining between them. CDR1 is SGHNT and CDR2 is YENEEA in the germline V gene. The CDR3 runs 14 residues. The CDR3 spells CASSWTANTGELFF. Written as DNA, the CDR3 is TGTGCCAGCAGCTGGACGGCGAACACCGGGGAGCTGTTTTTT.